This T cell receptor (beta chain) came from a study of blood T cell repertoires in COVID-19. Each recovered donor of Cohort 3 presented with two negative PCRs, clearance, or symptom resolution. Sequencing was performed with immunoSEQ multiplex PCR; in TCRdb, only in-frame clones are kept and a portion is missing. The sample has roughly 400,000 clones; around 91% are singletons. Sequenced: PBMCs or T cells enriched from blood (not recorded which). The clonotype comes from a man aged 18 to 30 who had recovered from COVID-19.

The CDR3 loop is CATSREVAGGNNEQFF. CDR3 coding DNA: TGTGCCACCAGCAGAGAGGTAGCGGGAGGGAACAATGAGCAGTTCTTC. This chain uses TRBV15 with TRBJ2-1, with 11 nucleotides matching TRBD2. Trimming took 0 bases from V and 5 from J; bases not matched to a gene: 3. The CDR3 runs to 16 residues. Germline V CDR1 and CDR2: LNHNV, YYDKDF (reference sequence).